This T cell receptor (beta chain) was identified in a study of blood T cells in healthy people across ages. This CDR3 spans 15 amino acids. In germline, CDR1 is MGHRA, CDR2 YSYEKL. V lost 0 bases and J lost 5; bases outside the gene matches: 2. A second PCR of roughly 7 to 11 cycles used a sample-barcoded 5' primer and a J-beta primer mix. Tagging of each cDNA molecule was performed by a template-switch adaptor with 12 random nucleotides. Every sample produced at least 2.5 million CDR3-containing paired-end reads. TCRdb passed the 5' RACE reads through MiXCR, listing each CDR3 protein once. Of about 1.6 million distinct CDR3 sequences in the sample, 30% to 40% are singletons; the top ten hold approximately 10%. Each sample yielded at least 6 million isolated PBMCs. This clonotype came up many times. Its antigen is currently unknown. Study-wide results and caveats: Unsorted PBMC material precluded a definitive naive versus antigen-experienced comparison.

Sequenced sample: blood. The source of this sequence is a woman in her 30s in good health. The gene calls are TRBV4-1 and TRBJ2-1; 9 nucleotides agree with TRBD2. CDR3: CASSQELAGHNEQFF. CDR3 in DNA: TGCGCCAGCAGCCAAGAACTAGCGGGCCACAATGAGCAGTTCTTC.